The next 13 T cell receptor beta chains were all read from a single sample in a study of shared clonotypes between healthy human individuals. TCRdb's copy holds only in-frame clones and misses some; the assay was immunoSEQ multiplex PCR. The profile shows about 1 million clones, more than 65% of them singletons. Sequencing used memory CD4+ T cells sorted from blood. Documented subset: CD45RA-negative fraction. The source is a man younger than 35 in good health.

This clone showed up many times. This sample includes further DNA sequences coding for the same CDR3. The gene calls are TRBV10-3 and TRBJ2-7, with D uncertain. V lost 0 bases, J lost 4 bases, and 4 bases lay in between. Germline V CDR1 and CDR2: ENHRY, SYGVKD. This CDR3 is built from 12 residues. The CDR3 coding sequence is TGTGCCATCAGTGAGTCGCCGTACGAGCAGTACTTC. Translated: CAISESPYEQYF.

The CDR3 is CASSLPGWLEGYTF. CDR3 DNA: TGTGCCAGCAGCCTCCCCGGATGGCTAGAAGGCTACACCTTC. The chain links TRBV5-6 to TRBJ1-2; D not certain. V lost 4 bases to trimming and J lost 8 bases, with 18 bases between them. The CDR3 has 14 amino acids. Germline V lookup: CDR1 SGHDT, CDR2 YYEEEE.

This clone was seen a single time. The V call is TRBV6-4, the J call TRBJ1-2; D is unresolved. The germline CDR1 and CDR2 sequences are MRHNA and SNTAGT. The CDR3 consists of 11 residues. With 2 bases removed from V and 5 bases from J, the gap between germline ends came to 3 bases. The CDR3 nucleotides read TGTGCCAGCAGTGACAGATATGGCTACACCTTC. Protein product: CASSDRYGYTF.

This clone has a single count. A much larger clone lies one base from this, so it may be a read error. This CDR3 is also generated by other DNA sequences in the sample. CDR3 sequence reads: CASSRGGTDTQYF. In DNA form, the CDR3 reads TGTGCCAGCAGCCGGGGCGGCACAGATACGCAGTATTTT. The chain links TRBV5-4 to TRBJ2-3; D may be TRBD1 or TRBD2 (5 bases each). V was cut by 4 bases and J by 1 base, with 7 bases left in between. This CDR3 contains 13 residues. Germline V gene lookup returns CDR1 SGHNT and CDR2 YYREEE (reference sequence).

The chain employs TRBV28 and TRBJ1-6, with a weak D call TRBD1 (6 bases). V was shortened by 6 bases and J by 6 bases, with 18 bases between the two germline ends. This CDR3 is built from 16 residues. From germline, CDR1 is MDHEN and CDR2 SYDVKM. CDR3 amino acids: CASSAQGPLTNSPLHF. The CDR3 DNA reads TGTGCCAGCAGCGCTCAGGGGCCTTTAACTAATTCACCCCTCCACTTT.

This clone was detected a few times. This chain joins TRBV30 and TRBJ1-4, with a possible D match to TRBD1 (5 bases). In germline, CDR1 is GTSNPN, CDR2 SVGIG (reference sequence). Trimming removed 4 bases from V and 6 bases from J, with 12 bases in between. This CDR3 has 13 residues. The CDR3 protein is CAWKRGSDEKLFF. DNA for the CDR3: TGTGCCTGGAAAAGGGGTTCCGATGAAAAACTGTTTTTT.

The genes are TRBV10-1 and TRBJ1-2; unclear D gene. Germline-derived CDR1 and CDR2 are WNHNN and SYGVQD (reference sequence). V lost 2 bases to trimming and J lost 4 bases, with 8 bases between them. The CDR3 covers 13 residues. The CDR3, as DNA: TGCGCCAGCAGTGAGGGGCTCCGCTATGGCTACACCTTC. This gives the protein CASSEGLRYGYTF.

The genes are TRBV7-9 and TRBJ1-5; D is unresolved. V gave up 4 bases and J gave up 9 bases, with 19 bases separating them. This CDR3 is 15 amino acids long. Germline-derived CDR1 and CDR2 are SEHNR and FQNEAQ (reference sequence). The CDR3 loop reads CASSSTDLTGGPQHF. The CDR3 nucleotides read TGTGCCAGCAGCTCCACTGATCTGACGGGAGGGCCCCAGCATTTT. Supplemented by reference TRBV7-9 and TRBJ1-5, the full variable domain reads DTGVSQNPRHKITKRGQNVTFRCDPISEHNRLYWYRQTLGQGPEFLTYFQNEAQLEKSRLLSDRFSAERPKGSFSTLEIQRTEQGDSAMYLCASSSTDLTGGPQHFGDGTRLSIL.

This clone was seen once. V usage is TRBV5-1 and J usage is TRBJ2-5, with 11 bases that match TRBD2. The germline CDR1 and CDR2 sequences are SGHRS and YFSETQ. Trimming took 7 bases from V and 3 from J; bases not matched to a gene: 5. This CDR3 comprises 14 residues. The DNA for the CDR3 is TGCGCCAGCTATAGCGGGGGGGAGAAAGAGACCCAGTACTTC. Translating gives CASYSGGEKETQYF.

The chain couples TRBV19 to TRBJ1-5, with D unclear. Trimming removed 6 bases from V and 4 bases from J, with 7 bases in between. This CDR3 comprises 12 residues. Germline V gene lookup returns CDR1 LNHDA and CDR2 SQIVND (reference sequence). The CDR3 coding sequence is TGTGCCAGTAGCAAGGAAAATCAGCCCCAGCATTTT. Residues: CASSKENQPQHF.

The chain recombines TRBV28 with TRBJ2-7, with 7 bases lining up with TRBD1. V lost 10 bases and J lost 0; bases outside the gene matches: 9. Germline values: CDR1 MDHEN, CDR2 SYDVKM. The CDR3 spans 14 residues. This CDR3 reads CAINTGAGSYEQYF. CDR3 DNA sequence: TGTGCCATCAATACAGGGGCAGGCTCCTACGAGCAGTACTTC.

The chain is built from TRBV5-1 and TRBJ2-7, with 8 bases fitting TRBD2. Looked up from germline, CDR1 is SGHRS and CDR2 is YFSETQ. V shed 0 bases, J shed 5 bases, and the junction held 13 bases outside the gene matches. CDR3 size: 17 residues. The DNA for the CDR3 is TGCGCCAGCAGCTTGGTGTTGACGACGGGGGGGCTCCACGAGCAGTACTTC. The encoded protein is CASSLVLTTGGLHEQYF.

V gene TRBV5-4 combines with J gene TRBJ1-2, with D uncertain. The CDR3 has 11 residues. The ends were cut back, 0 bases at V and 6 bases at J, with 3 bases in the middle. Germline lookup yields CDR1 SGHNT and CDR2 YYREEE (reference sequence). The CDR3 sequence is CASSLEDGYTF. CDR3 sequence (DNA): TGTGCCAGCAGCTTGGAAGATGGCTACACCTTC.